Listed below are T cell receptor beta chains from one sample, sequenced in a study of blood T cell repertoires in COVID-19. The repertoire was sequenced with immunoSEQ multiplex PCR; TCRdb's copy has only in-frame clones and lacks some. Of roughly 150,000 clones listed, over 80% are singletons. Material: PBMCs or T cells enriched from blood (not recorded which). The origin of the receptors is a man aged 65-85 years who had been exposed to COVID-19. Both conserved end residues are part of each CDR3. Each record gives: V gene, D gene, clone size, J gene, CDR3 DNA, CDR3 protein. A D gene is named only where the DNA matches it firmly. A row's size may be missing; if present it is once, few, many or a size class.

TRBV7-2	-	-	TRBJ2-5	TGTGCCAGCAGCTTAAAAGTCAGGGAACAAGAGACCCAGTACTTC	CASSLKVREQETQYF
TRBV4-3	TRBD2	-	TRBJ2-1	TGCGCCAGCAGCCAAAACCTAGCGGGGGGGATCAATGAGCAGTTCTTC	CASSQNLAGGINEQFF
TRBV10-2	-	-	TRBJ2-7	TGCGCCAGCAGTGGGGCGGGAACCGACTACGAGCAGTACTTC	CASSGAGTDYEQYF
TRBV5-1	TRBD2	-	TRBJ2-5	TGCGCCAGCAGCCGCCTTAGCGGGGGGTGGGAGACCCAGTACTTC	CASSRLSGGWETQYF
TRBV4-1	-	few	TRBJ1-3	TGCGCCAGCAGCACCCAGGGATCTGGAAACACCATATATTTT	CASSTQGSGNTIYF
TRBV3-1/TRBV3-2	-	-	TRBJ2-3	TGTGCCAGCAGCCAAGAAAGGGGGACACCGCGGAGAGATACGCAGTATTTT	CASSQERGTPRRDTQYF
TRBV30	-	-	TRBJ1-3	TGTGCCTGGAGGGGACTCGTAGACACCATATATTTT	CAWRGLVDTIYF
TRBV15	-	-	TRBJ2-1	TGTGCCACCAGCCGCAGGGGAGAAGAGCAGTTCTTC	CATSRRGEEQFF
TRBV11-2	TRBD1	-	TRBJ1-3	TGTGCCAGCAGCTTAATGGGACAGGGTAGAGGAAACACCATATATTTT	CASSLMGQGRGNTIYF
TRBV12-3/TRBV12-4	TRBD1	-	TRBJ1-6	TGTGCCAGCAGTGGGGACAGGGGCCCACCCCTCCACTTT	CASSGDRGPPLHF
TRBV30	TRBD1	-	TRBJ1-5	TGTGCCTGGAGTCCCCGGGACAGGATAAATCAGCCCCAGCATTTT	CAWSPRDRINQPQHF
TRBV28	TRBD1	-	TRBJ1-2	TGTGCCAGCAGTTTAAGGACAGGGCAAGGCTACACCTTC	CASSLRTGQGYTF
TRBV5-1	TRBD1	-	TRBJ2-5	TGCGCCAGCAGCCAGCTCCAGGGGGCGCGTGAGACCCAGTACTTC	CASSQLQGARETQYF
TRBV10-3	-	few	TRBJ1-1	TGTGCCATCGGGGGACAGAACACTGAAGCTTTCTTT	CAIGGQNTEAFF